The rows below give T cell receptor beta chains drawn from one sample of a study of blood T cells in healthy people across ages. A single record per CDR3 protein comes from TCRdb applying MiXCR to the 5' RACE reads. The repertoire holds about 1 million distinct CDR3 sequences, with more than 40% as singletons. Sequencing was performed on blood. The receptor set was obtained from a woman in her sixties or seventies in good health. Both conserved end residues are part of each CDR3. D genes are given only for firm matches. Only some rows state a clone size, as once, few, many or a class for expanded clones.

clone_size	cdr3_length	d_call	j_call	v_call	cdr3_aa	cdr3_nt
-	15	TRBD2	TRBJ2-1	TRBV15	CATDSGRNSYNEQFF	TGTGCCACCGATAGCGGGAGAAACTCCTACAATGAGCAGTTCTTC
-	15	TRBD1	TRBJ2-7	TRBV20-1	CSARDLGTGGYEQYF	TGCAGTGCTAGAGATCTGGGGACAGGGGGCTACGAGCAGTACTTC
few	16	-	TRBJ2-5	TRBV11-1	CASSQSWGQPGETQYF	TGTGCCAGCAGCCAGAGTTGGGGGCAACCGGGAGAGACCCAGTACTTC
-	14	TRBD2	TRBJ2-7	TRBV29-1	CSVDGTSGRREQYF	TGCAGCGTTGATGGGACTAGCGGGAGACGTGAGCAGTACTTC
-	18	TRBD2	TRBJ2-2	TRBV7-8	CASSLGSGRAMPTGELFF	TGTGCCAGCAGCTTAGGGAGCGGGAGGGCCATGCCCACCGGGGAGCTGTTTTTT
few	14	-	TRBJ1-2	TRBV19	CASSRTAASYGYTF	TGTGCCAGTAGTCGTACAGCCGCTTCGTATGGCTACACCTTC
-	14	TRBD1	TRBJ1-2	TRBV5-1	CASSQSGTGYGYTF	TGCGCCAGCAGCCAGTCCGGGACAGGCTATGGCTACACCTTC
-	17	-	TRBJ2-5	TRBV4-1	CASSQESGVGYRETQYF	TGCGCCAGCAGCCAAGAGTCCGGGGTGGGTTATCGAGAGACCCAGTACTTC
-	14	-	TRBJ1-1	TRBV28	CASSLTPVNTEAFF	TGTGCCAGCAGTTTAACCCCAGTGAACACTGAAGCTTTCTTT
few	12	TRBD1	TRBJ2-5	TRBV12-3/TRBV12-4	CASSGQGETQYF	TGTGCCAGCAGTGGACAGGGAGAGACCCAGTACTTC
few	14	-	TRBJ2-5	TRBV20-1	CSASQHRTDSTQYF	TGCAGTGCTAGCCAACACAGGACAGATTCGACCCAGTACTTC
many	15	-	TRBJ1-4	TRBV7-2	CASSPTSSTNEKLFF	TGTGCCAGCAGCCCTACCAGTTCAACTAATGAAAAACTGTTTTTT
once	16	-	TRBJ2-7	TRBV13	CASSLRRGTASYEQYF	TGTGCCAGCAGCTTACGGCGCGGGACAGCGTCCTACGAGCAGTACTTC
-	14	TRBD1	TRBJ1-2	TRBV6-5	CASSYGQEYYGYTF	TGTGCCAGCAGTTACGGACAGGAATATTATGGCTACACCTTC
few	15	TRBD1	TRBJ2-1	TRBV2	CASSYGDRESDEQFF	TGTGCCAGCAGTTATGGGGACAGGGAAAGCGATGAGCAGTTCTTC
-	15	TRBD1	TRBJ1-5	TRBV4-1	CASSRRTGYDQPQHF	TGCGCCAGCAGCCGACGGACAGGGTATGATCAGCCCCAGCATTTT
-	15	TRBD2	TRBJ2-1	TRBV20-1	CSARYQTSGSGEQFF	TGCAGTGCTAGATATCAGACTAGCGGGAGCGGCGAGCAGTTCTTC
many	15	TRBD1	TRBJ2-7	TRBV5-1	CASSWGQGATYEQYF	TGCGCCAGCAGCTGGGGACAGGGAGCAACCTACGAGCAGTACTTC
-	15	-	TRBJ2-3	TRBV27	CASSFVNFTRDTQYF	TGTGCCAGCAGTTTTGTAAATTTCACACGAGATACGCAGTATTTT
-	14	-	TRBJ2-7	TRBV2	CASSEAGHPGKQYF	TGTGCCAGCAGTGAAGCGGGACATCCAGGCAAGCAGTACTTC
-	13	-	TRBJ2-7	TRBV20-1	CSARSSVPYEQYF	TGCAGTGCCAGGTCTAGCGTTCCCTACGAGCAGTACTTC
-	16	-	TRBJ1-2	TRBV4-1	CASSHERGELRGGYTF	TGCGCCAGCAGCCATGAACGGGGGGAGCTCCGGGGAGGCTACACCTTC
-	17	TRBD1	TRBJ2-7	TRBV2	CASSMTIMDRGIDEQYF	TGTGCCAGCAGTATGACTATTATGGACAGGGGAATCGACGAGCAGTACTTC
few	15	-	TRBJ2-1	TRBV4-1	CASSQGGLSYNEQFF	TGCGCCAGCAGCCAGGGGGGACTGTCCTACAATGAGCAGTTCTTC
-	15	-	TRBJ2-3	TRBV20-1	CSATGTPFSTDTQYF	TGCAGTGCCACCGGGACTCCTTTCAGCACAGATACGCAGTATTTT
-	14	TRBD2	TRBJ2-7	TRBV5-1	CASSEVSGRDEQYF	TGCGCCAGCAGCGAGGTTAGCGGGAGGGACGAGCAGTACTTC
-	15	TRBD2	TRBJ2-5	TRBV3-1	CASTGSGRAGETQYF	TGTGCCAGCACGGGTAGCGGGAGGGCAGGGGAGACCCAGTACTTC
few	14	TRBD1	TRBJ1-2	TRBV27	CASRIGTGNYGYTF	TGTGCCAGCAGAATAGGGACAGGAAACTATGGCTACACCTTC
-	17	-	TRBJ2-7	TRBV7-6	CASSLVPPEGTNYEQYF	TGTGCCAGCAGCTTAGTTCCGCCCGAGGGGACCAACTACGAGCAGTACTTC
-	16	TRBD2	TRBJ2-3	TRBV20-1	CSASETSGSLTDTQYF	TGCAGTGCTAGTGAAACTAGCGGGAGCCTCACAGATACGCAGTATTTT
few	14	-	TRBJ2-7	TRBV7-9	CASSDQDKPYEQYF	TGTGCCAGCAGCGACCAAGACAAGCCTTACGAGCAGTACTTC
-	15	TRBD2	TRBJ2-7	TRBV6-6	CASSYSGLAGDEQYF	TGTGCCAGCAGTTACTCAGGTCTAGCGGGGGACGAGCAGTACTTC
-	13	-	TRBJ1-4	TRBV12-3/TRBV12-4	CASSLMGSMKLFF	TGTGCCAGCAGTTTAATGGGGTCGATGAAACTGTTTTTT
-	17	-	TRBJ2-3	TRBV18	CASSPAQPGPRADTQYF	TGTGCCAGCTCACCAGCGCAACCGGGACCTCGGGCAGATACGCAGTATTTT
-	15	-	TRBJ2-1	TRBV3-1	CASTPGSGSYNEQFF	TGTGCCAGCACTCCGGGGTCGGGCTCCTACAATGAGCAGTTCTTC
-	15	TRBD2	TRBJ2-5	TRBV25-1	CASTQTSGSGETQYF	TGTGCCAGCACCCAGACTAGCGGGAGTGGTGAGACCCAGTACTTC
-	15	-	TRBJ2-4	TRBV14	CASSQDRGRGNIQYF	TGTGCCAGCAGCCAAGATAGGGGCCGGGGAAACATTCAGTACTTC
-	15	-	TRBJ2-7	TRBV27	CASSPLGADSYEQYF	TGTGCCAGCAGTCCACTGGGAGCGGACTCCTACGAGCAGTACTTC
-	13	-	TRBJ1-1	TRBV10-3	CAISEHVSVKAFF	TGTGCCATCAGTGAACATGTGTCCGTGAAAGCTTTCTTT
-	16	TRBD1	TRBJ1-4	TRBV3-1	CASSRLGGQGGEKLFF	TGTGCCAGCAGCCGTCTTGGCGGACAGGGGGGTGAAAAACTGTTTTTT
few	15	-	TRBJ2-1	TRBV24-1	CATSDERSSYNEQFF	TGTGCCACCAGCGATGAGCGTAGCTCCTACAATGAGCAGTTCTTC
-	14	-	TRBJ2-1	TRBV20-1	CSANGKSSYNEQFF	TGCAGTGCTAACGGGAAGAGCTCCTACAATGAGCAGTTCTTC
-	19	TRBD2	TRBJ2-6	TRBV6-1	CASRPGLAGGRTGANVLTF	TGTGCCAGCAGACCTGGACTAGCGGGAGGTAGGACTGGGGCCAACGTCCTGACTTTC
-	15	TRBD1	TRBJ2-1	TRBV3-1	CASGTRGQGRGEQFF	TGTGCCAGCGGTACCCGGGGACAGGGAAGAGGTGAGCAGTTCTTC
few	16	TRBD2	TRBJ2-1	TRBV4-2	CASSRRATGGPNEQFF	TGTGCCAGCAGCCGCCGGGCTACGGGAGGGCCTAATGAGCAGTTCTTC
-	17	-	TRBJ2-7	TRBV2	CASTSPVRGRHSYEQYF	TGTGCCAGCACCTCCCCCGTGAGAGGGAGGCACTCCTACGAGCAGTACTTC
-	14	-	TRBJ2-5	TRBV15	CATSLGKFGETQYF	TGTGCCACCAGCTTGGGGAAGTTTGGAGAGACCCAGTACTTC
few	14	-	TRBJ2-7	TRBV3-1	CASSLTDASYEQYF	TGTGCCAGCAGCCTAACGGACGCCTCCTACGAGCAGTACTTC
few	12	-	TRBJ2-7	TRBV7-2	CASSRDVNEQYF	TGTGCCAGCAGCCGGGACGTCAATGAGCAGTACTTC
few	12	-	TRBJ2-5	TRBV7-8	CASSPRWETQYF	TGTGCCAGCAGCCCACGATGGGAGACCCAGTACTTC